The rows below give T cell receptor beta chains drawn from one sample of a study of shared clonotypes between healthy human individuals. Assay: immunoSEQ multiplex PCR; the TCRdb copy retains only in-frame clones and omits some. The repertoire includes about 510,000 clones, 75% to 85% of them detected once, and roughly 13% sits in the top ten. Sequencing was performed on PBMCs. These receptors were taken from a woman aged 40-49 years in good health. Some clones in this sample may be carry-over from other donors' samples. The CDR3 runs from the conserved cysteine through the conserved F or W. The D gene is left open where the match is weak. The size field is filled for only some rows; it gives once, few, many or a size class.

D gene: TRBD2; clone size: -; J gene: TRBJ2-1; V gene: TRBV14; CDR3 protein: CASSQDRATGRKQFF; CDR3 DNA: TGTGCCAGCAGCCAAGATCGGGCCACCGGGAGGAAGCAGTTCTTC
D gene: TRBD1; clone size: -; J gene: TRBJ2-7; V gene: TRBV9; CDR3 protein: CASSAGQGSPYEQYF; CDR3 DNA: TGTGCCAGCAGCGCGGGACAGGGTTCTCCCTACGAGCAGTACTTC
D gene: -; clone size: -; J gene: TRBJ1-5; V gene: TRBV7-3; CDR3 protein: CASSLTSNQPQHF; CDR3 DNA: TGTGCCAGCAGCTTAACTTCCAATCAGCCCCAGCATTTT
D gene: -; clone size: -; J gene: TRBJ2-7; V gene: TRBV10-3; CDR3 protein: CAISPGSYEQYF; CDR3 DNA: TGTGCCATCAGTCCAGGTTCCTACGAGCAGTACTTC
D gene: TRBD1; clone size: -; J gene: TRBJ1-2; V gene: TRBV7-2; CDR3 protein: CASSPRQGPYGYTF; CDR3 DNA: TGTGCCAGCAGCCCCAGACAGGGTCCCTATGGCTACACCTTC
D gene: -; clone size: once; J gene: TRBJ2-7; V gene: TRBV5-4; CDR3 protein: CASSNTGTQAGQYF; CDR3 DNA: TGTGCCAGCAGCAATACCGGGACTCAAGCGGGGCAGTACTTC
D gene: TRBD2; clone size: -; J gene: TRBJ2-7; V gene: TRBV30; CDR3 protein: CAWTPGLAENYEQYF; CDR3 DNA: TGTGCCTGGACTCCGGGACTAGCGGAAAACTACGAGCAGTACTTC
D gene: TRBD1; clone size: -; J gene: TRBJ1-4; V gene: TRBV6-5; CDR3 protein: CASRRPGQNEKLFF; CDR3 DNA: TGTGCCAGCAGAAGACCGGGACAGAATGAAAAACTGTTTTTT
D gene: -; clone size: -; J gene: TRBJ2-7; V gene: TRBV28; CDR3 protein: CASSDGDTNSYEQYF; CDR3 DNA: TGTGCCAGCAGCGACGGGGACACCAACTCCTACGAGCAGTACTTC
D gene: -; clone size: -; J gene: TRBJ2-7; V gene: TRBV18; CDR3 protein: CASSPGAPSYEQYF; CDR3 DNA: TGTGCCAGCTCACCAGGGGCCCCCTCCTACGAGCAGTACTTC
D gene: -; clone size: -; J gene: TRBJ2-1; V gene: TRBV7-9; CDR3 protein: CARGGPSGDNEQFF; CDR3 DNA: TGTGCCAGAGGGGGACCATCAGGTGACAATGAGCAGTTCTTC
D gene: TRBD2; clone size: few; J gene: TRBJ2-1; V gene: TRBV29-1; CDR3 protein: CSVEDLSAGTRVGEQFF; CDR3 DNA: TGCAGCGTTGAAGATCTTTCAGCGGGGACCCGGGTAGGTGAGCAGTTCTTC
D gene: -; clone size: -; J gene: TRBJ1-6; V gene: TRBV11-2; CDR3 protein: CASSLRWKRPGNSPLHF; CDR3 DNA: TGTGCCAGCAGCTTACGGTGGAAGCGGCCGGGGAATTCACCCCTCCACTTT
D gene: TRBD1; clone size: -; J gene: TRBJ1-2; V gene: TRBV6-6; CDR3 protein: CASSYRQGGGYTF; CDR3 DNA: TGTGCCAGCAGTTACCGACAGGGGGGTGGCTACACCTTC
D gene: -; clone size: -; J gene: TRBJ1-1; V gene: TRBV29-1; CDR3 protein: CSARGVNTEAFF; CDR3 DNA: TGCAGCGCCCGGGGGGTGAACACTGAAGCTTTCTTT
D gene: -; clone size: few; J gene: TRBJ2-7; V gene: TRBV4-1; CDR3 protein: CASSQLLLDSSGSYEQYF; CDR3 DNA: TGCGCCAGCAGCCAACTCCTCCTCGATAGTAGCGGTTCCTACGAGCAGTACTTC
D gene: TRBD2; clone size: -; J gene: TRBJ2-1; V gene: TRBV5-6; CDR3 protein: CASILAGVDEQFF; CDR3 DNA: TGTGCCAGCATTTTAGCGGGAGTGGATGAGCAGTTCTTC
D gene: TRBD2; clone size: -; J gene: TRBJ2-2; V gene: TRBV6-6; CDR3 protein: CASSYSFGTSTGELFF; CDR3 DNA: TGTGCCAGCAGTTACTCGTTCGGGACTAGCACCGGGGAGCTGTTTTTT
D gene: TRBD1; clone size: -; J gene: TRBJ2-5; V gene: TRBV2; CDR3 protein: CASSEGTGGGETQYF; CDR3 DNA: TGTGCCAGCAGTGAGGGGACAGGGGGAGGTGAGACCCAGTACTTC
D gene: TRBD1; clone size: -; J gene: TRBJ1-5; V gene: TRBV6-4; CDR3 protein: CASSVWGQGLRRQPQHF; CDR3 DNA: TGTGCCAGCAGTGTCTGGGGACAGGGCCTTCGGCGCCAGCCCCAGCATTTT
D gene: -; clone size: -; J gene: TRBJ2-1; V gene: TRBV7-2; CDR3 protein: CASSPREGELYNEQFF; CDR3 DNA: TGTGCCAGCAGCCCAAGAGAGGGGGAGCTCTACAATGAGCAGTTCTTC
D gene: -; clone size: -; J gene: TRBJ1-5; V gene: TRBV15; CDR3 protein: CATSRNNGPQHF; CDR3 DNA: TGTGCCACCAGCAGAAACAATGGGCCCCAGCATTTT
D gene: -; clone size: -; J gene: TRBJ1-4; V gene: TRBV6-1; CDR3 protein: CASSYTRATNEKLFF; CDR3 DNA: TGTGCCAGCAGCTATACCAGGGCAACTAATGAAAAACTGTTTTTT
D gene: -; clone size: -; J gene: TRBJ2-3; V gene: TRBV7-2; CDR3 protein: CASSFGTTGSGQYF; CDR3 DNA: TGTGCCAGCAGCTTCGGTACGACCGGGAGTGGGCAGTATTTT
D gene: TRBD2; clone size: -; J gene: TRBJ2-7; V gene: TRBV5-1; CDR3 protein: CASSRLGGGTYEQYF; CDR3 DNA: TGCGCCAGCAGCCGACTTGGCGGGGGAACCTACGAGCAGTACTTC
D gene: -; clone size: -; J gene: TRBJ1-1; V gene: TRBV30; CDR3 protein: CAWSVLRGPSF; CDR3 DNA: TGTGCCTGGAGTGTATTGCGGGGGCCATCATTT
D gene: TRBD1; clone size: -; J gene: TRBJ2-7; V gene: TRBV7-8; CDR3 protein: CASSPDWDRNYEQYF; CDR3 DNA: TGTGCCAGCAGCCCCGACTGGGACAGGAACTACGAGCAGTACTTC
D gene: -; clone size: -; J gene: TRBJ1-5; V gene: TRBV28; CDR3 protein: CASSLISTYSNQPQHF; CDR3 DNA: TGTGCCAGCAGTTTAATTTCCACCTATAGCAATCAGCCCCAGCATTTT
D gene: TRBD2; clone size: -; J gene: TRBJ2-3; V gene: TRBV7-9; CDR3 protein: CASSMTGLAPDTQYF; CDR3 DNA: TGTGCCAGCAGCATGACGGGACTAGCGCCAGATACGCAGTATTTT
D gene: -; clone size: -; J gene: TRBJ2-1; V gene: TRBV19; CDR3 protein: CASSIDRVGEQFF; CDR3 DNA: TGTGCCAGTAGTATAGATCGAGTGGGGGAGCAGTTCTTC
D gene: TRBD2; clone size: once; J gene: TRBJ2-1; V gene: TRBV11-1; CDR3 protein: CASSLGAGVYNEQFF; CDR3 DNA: TGTGCCAGCAGCTTAGGAGCGGGAGTATACAATGAGCAGTTCTTC
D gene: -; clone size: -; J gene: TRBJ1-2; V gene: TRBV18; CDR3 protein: CASWAPAGANYGYTF; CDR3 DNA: TGTGCCAGCTGGGCCCCAGCAGGGGCTAACTATGGCTACACCTTC
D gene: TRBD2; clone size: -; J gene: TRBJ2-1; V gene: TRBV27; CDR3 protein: CASRVAGGGEQFF; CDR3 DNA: TGTGCCAGCAGGGTAGCGGGAGGGGGTGAGCAGTTCTTC
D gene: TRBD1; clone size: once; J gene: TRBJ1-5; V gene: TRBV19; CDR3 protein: CASSLVITGGDQHF; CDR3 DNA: TGTGCCAGTAGTCTAGTTATTACAGGGGGCGACCAGCATTTT
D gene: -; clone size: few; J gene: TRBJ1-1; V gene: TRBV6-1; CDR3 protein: CASRMRGGGEAFF; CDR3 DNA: TGTGCCAGCAGGATGAGGGGCGGGGGTGAAGCTTTCTTT
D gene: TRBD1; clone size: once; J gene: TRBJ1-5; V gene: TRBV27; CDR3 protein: CASSLSITGGAGNQPQHF; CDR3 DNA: TGTGCCAGCAGTTTATCTATAACAGGGGGCGCGGGCAATCAGCCCCAGCATTTT
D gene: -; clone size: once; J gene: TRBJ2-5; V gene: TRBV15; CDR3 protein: CATSRDSGGAETQYF; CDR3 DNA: TGTGCCACCAGCAGAGATAGTGGGGGGGCAGAGACCCAGTACTTC
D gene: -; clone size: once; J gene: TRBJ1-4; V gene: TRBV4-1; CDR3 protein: CASSLGVPPEKLFF; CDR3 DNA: TGCGCCAGCAGCCTCGGGGTCCCCCCTGAAAAACTGTTTTTT
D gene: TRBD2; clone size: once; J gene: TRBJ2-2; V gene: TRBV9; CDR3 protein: CASSLAAYANTGELFF; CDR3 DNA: TGTGCCAGCAGCCTAGCGGCATACGCGAACACCGGGGAGCTGTTTTTT
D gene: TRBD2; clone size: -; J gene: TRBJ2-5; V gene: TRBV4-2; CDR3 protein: CASSQSSGGRAGETQYF; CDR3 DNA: TGTGCCAGCAGCCAAAGTTCTGGCGGGAGGGCGGGGGAGACCCAGTACTTC
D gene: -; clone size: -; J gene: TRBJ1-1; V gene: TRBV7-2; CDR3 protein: CASSLRFTGSYTEAFF; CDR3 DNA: TGTGCCAGCAGCTTAAGGTTTACGGGATCGTACACTGAAGCTTTCTTT
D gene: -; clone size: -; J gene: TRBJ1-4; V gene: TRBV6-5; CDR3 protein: CASRGNGNSAEKLFF; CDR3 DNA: TGTGCCAGCAGGGGAAATGGTAATTCGGCTGAAAAACTGTTTTTT
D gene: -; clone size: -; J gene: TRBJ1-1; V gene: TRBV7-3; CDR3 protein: CASSLGVSHRPMNTEAFF; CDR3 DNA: TGTGCCAGCAGCTTAGGCGTCAGCCACAGACCCATGAACACTGAAGCTTTCTTT
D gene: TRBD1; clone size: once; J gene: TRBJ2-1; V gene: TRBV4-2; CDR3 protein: CASSHRKDRGYNEQFF; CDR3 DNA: TGTGCCAGCAGCCACCGTAAGGACAGGGGATACAATGAGCAGTTCTTC
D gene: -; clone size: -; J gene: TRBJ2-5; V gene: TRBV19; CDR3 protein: CASSGGETQYF; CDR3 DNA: TGTGCCAGTAGTGGAGGAGAGACCCAGTACTTC
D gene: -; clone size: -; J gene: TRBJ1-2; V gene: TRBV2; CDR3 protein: CASSERNRVGYGYTF; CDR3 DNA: TGTGCCAGCAGTGAAAGGAACAGGGTAGGCTATGGCTACACCTTC
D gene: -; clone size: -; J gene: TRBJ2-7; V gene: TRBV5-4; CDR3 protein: CASSSGAQEVYEQYF; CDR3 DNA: TGTGCCAGCAGCTCCGGAGCCCAGGAGGTCTACGAGCAGTACTTC